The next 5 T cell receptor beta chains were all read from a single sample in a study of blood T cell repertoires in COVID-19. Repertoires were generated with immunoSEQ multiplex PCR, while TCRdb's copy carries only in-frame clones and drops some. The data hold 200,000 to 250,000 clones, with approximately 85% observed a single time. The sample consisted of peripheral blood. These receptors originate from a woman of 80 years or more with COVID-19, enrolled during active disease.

The DNA for the CDR3 is TGTGCCAGCAGCCTGCCAGGGGACCGGCGCAACACCATATATTTT. Amino acid sequence: CASSLPGDRRNTIYF. The genes are TRBV3-1 (or the pseudogene TRBV3-2) and TRBJ1-3; D may be TRBD1 (6 bases). The germline CDR1 and CDR2 sequences are LGHDT and YNNKEL (reference sequence). Between the trimmed V and J ends, which lost 4 bases and 7 bases, there was a span of 17 bases. The CDR3 sequence is 15 residues long.

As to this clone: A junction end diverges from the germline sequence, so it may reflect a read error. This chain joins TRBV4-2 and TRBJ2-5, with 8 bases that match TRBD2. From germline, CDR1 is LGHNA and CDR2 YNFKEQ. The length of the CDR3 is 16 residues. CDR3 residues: CAGSQDPAGGRETQYF. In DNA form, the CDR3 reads TGTGCCGGCAGCCAAGATCCGGCGGGGGGTCGAGAGACCCAGTACTTC.

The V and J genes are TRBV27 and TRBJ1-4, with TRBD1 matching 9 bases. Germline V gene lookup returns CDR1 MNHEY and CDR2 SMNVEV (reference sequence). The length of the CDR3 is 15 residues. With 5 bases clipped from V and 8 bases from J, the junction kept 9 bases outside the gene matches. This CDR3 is CASSPRQGVEEKLFF. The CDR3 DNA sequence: TGTGCCAGCAGTCCCCGACAGGGGGTAGAGGAAAAACTGTTTTTT.

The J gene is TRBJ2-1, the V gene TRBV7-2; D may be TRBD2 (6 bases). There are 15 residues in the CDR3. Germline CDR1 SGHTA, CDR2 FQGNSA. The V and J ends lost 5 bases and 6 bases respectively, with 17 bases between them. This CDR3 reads CASSVSAGLINEQFF. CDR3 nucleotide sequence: TGTGCCAGCAGCGTTTCGGCGGGGTTAATCAATGAGCAGTTCTTC.

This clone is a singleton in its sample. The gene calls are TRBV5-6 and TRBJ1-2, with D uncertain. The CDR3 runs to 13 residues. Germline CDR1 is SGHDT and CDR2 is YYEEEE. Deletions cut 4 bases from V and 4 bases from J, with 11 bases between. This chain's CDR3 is CASSRRRAYGYTF. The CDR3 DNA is TGTGCCAGCAGCCGAAGGAGGGCCTATGGCTACACCTTC.